This T cell receptor (beta chain) was sequenced in a study of blood T cell repertoires in COVID-19. On the study more broadly: The analysed material was cDNA or gDNA that came from T cells, B-cell-depleted T cells, or PBMCs.

Original processing methods: Amplifying reference gene primers gave estimates of nucleated cell counts. Produced via immunoSEQ multiplex PCR; TCRdb's table is partial and in-frame only. Clonal size and the V and J genes are those of that table, whereas D and trimming came from the DNA. The table includes roughly 250,000 clones, more than 80% detected once. The CDR3 loop spans 15 amino acids. Trimming took 0 bases from V and 5 from J; bases not matched to a gene: 6. The germline CDR1 and CDR2 sequences are SGHRS and YFSETQ. The TCR sequence derives from a woman aged 40 to 50 with acute or convalescent COVID-19. V and J are TRBV5-1 and TRBJ2-5, with 8 bases matching TRBD1. Sequenced input: peripheral blood. CDR3 region: CASSLVPQGAETQYF. The DNA of the CDR3 is TGCGCCAGCAGCTTGGTACCGCAGGGGGCGGAGACCCAGTACTTC.